The clone carrying this T cell receptor beta chain was observed once. The data were produced by immunoSEQ multiplex PCR, yet TCRdb's version contains in-frame clones alone and is incomplete. The repertoire includes about 410,000 clones, about nine tenths of them detected once, and 0.6% sits in the top ten. The data stem from a study of blood T cell repertoires in COVID-19. For the study at large: Material from acute and convalescent COVID-19 was sourced from the United States, Italy and Spain.

Germline CDR1 and CDR2: MNHNS and SASEGT. CDR3 length: 15 residues. The V gene end was trimmed by 2 bases and the J gene end by 3 bases; junction bases not matched to a gene: 3. The sequence was collected from a young man who had recovered from COVID-19. Material: PBMCs or T cells enriched from blood (not recorded which). This sequence joins TRBV6-1 and TRBJ2-5; 10 positions match TRBD2. The chain's CDR3 is CASSESGRAEETQYF. For the CDR3, the DNA is TGTGCCAGCAGTGAAAGCGGGAGGGCCGAAGAGACCCAGTACTTC.